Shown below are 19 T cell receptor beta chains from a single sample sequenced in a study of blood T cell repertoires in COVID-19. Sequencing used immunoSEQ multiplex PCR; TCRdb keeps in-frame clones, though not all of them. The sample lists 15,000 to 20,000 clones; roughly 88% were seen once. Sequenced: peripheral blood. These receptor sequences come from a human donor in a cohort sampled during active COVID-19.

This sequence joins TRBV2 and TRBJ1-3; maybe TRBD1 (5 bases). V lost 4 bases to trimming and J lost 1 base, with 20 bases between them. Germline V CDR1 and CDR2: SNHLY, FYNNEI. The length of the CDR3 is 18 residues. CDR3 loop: CASSANSGGILSGNTIYF. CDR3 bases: TGTGCCAGCAGTGCCAATAGCGGGGGAATTCTGTCTGGAAACACCATATATTTT. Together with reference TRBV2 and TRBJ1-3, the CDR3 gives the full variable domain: EPEVTQTPSHQVTQMGQEVILRCVPISNHLYFYWYRQILGQKVEFLVSFYNNEISEKSEIFDDQFSVERPDGSNFTLKIRSTKLEDSAMYFCASSANSGGILSGNTIYFGEGSWLTVV.

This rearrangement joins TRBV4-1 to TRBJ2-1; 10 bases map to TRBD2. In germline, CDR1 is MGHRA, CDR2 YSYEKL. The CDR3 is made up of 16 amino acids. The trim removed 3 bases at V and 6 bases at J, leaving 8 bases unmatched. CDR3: CASSQVWTSGGNEQFF. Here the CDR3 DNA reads TGCGCCAGCAGCCAGGTTTGGACTAGCGGTGGCAATGAGCAGTTCTTC.

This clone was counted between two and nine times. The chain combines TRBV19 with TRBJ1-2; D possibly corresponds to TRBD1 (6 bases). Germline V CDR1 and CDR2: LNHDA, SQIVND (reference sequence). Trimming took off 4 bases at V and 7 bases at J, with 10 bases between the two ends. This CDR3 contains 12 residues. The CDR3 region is CASSTRGGGYTF. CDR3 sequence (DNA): TGTGCCAGTAGTACCAGGGGTGGTGGCTACACCTTC.

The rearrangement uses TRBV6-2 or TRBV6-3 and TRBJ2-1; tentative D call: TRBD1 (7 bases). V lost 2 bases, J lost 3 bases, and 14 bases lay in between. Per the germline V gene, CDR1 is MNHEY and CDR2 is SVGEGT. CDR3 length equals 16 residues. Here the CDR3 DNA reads TGTGCCAGCAGTTACCCCGCGGGGACAGACTACAATGAGCAGTTCTTC. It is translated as CASSYPAGTDYNEQFF.

CDR3 DNA sequence: TGTGCCAGCAGTTCACCGACAGGGGGCCACACTGAAGCTTTCTTT. It yields the protein CASSSPTGGHTEAFF. The J gene is TRBJ1-1, the V gene TRBV28, with TRBD1 matching 10 bases. The CDR3 consists of 15 residues. Germline CDR1 is MDHEN and CDR2 is SYDVKM. J gave up 3 bases and V 4 bases, and 5 bases lay outside the gene matches.

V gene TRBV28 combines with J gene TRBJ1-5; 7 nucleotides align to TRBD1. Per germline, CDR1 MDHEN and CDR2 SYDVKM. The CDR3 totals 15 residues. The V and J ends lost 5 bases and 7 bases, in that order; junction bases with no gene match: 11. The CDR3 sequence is CASSAHRGGGQPQHF. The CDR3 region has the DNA TGTGCCAGCAGTGCCCACAGGGGCGGGGGGCAGCCCCAGCATTTT. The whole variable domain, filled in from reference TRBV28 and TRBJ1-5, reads DVKVTQSSRYLVKRTGEKVFLECVQDMDHENMFWYRQDPGLGLRLIYFSYDVKMKEKGDIPEGYSVSREKKERFSLILESASTNQTSMYLCASSAHRGGGQPQHFGDGTRLSIL.

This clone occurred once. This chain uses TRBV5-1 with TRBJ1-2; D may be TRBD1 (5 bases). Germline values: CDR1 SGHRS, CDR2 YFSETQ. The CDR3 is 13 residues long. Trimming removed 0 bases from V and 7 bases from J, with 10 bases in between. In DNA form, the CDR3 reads TGCGCCAGCAGCTTGGAGGGGTTGGGTGGCTACACCTTC. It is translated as CASSLEGLGGYTF. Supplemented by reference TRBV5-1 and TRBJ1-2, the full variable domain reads KAGVTQTPRYLIKTRGQQVTLSCSPISGHRSVSWYQQTPGQGLQFLFEYFSETQRNKGNFPGRFSGRQFSNSRSEMNVSTLELGDSALYLCASSLEGLGGYTFGSGTRLTVV.

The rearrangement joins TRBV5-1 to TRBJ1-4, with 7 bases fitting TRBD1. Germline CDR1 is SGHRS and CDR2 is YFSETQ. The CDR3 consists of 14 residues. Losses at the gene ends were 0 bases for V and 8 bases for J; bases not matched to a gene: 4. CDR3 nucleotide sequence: TGCGCCAGCAGCTTGGAGGGCAGGGGGGAAAAACTGTTTTTT. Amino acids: CASSLEGRGEKLFF. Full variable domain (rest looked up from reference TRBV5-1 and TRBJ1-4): KAGVTQTPRYLIKTRGQQVTLSCSPISGHRSVSWYQQTPGQGLQFLFEYFSETQRNKGNFPGRFSGRQFSNSRSEMNVSTLELGDSALYLCASSLEGRGEKLFFGSGTQLSVL.

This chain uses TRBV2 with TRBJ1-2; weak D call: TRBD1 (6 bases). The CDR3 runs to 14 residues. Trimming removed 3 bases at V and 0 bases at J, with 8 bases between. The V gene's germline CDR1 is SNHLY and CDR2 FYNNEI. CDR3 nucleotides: TGTGCCAGCAGTGAGGACAGCTCTAACTATGGCTACACCTTC. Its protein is CASSEDSSNYGYTF.

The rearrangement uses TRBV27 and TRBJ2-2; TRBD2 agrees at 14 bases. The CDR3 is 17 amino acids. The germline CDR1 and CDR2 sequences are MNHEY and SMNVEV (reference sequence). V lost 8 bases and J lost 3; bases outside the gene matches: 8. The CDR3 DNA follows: TGTGCCAGCGTGGGACTAGCGGGGGCAAAATACACCGGGGAGCTGTTTTTT. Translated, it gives CASVGLAGAKYTGELFF.

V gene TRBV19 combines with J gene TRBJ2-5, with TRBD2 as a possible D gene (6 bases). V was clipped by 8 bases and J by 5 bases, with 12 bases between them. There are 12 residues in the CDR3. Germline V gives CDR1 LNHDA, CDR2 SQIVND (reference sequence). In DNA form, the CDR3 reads TGTGCCAGTCGGGACTGGGGGGAGACCCAGTACTTC. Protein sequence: CASRDWGETQYF.

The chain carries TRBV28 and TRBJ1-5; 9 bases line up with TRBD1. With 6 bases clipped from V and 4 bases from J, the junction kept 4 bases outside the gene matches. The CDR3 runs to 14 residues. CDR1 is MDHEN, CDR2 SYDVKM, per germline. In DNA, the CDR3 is TGTGCCAGCAGGACAGGGGGGGAGAATCAGCCCCAGCATTTT. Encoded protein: CASRTGGENQPQHF.

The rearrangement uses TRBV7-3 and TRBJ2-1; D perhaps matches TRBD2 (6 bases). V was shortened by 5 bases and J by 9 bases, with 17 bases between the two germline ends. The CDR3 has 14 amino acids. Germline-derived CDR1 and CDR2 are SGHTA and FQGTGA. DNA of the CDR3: TGTGCCAGCAGCATGCGGGGACCGAACACTGAGCAGTTCTTC. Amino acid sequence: CASSMRGPNTEQFF. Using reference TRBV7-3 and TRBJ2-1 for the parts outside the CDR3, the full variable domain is GAGVSQTPSNKVTEKGKYVELRCDPISGHTALYWYRQSLGQGPEFLIYFQGTGAADDSGLPNDRFFAVRPEGSVSTLKIQRTERGDSAVYLCASSMRGPNTEQFFGPGTRLTVL.

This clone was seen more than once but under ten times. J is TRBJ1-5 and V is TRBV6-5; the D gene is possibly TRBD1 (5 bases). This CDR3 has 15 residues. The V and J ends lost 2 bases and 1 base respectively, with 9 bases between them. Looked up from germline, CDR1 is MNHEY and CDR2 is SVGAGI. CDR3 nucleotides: TGTGCCAGCAGTTACCTGGCAGGGAGCAATCAGCCCCAGCATTTT. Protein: CASSYLAGSNQPQHF.

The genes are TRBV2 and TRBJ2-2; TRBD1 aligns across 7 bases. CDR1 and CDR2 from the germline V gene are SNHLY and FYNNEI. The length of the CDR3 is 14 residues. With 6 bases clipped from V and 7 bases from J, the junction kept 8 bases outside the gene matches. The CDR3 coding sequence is TGTGCCAGCAGGGATGACAGGGCGGGCGGGGAGCTGTTTTTT. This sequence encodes CASRDDRAGGELFF.

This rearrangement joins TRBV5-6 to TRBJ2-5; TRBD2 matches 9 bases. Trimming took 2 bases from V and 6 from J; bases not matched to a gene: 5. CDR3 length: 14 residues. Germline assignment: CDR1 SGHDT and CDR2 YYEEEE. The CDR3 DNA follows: TGTGCCAGCAGCTTAGGACTAGCGTCGAAGACCCAGTACTTC. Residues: CASSLGLASKTQYF.

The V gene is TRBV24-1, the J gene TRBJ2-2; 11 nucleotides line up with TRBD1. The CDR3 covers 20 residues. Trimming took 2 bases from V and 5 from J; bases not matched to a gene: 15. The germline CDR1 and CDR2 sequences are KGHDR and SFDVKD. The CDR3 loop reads CATSDSTPRPGDRGTGELFF. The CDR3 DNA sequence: TGTGCCACCAGTGATTCTACCCCTAGGCCTGGGGACAGGGGGACCGGGGAGCTGTTTTTT.

The CDR3 loop is CASSLGPGSSYEQYF. The CDR3 DNA sequence: TGTGCCAGCAGCTTAGGCCCCGGGAGCTCCTACGAGCAGTACTTC. The chain uses TRBV11-3 and TRBJ2-7, with D perhaps TRBD2 (6 bases). CDR1 and CDR2 from the germline V gene are SGHNT and YENEEA. The CDR3 runs to 15 residues. Deletions cut 1 base from V and 0 bases from J, with 10 bases between.

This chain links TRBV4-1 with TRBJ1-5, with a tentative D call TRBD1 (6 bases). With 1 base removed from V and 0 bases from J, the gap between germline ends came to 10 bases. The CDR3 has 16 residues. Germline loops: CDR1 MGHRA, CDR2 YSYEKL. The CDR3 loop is CASSQVLQGSNQPQHF. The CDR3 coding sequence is TGCGCCAGCAGCCAAGTGTTACAGGGTAGCAATCAGCCCCAGCATTTT.